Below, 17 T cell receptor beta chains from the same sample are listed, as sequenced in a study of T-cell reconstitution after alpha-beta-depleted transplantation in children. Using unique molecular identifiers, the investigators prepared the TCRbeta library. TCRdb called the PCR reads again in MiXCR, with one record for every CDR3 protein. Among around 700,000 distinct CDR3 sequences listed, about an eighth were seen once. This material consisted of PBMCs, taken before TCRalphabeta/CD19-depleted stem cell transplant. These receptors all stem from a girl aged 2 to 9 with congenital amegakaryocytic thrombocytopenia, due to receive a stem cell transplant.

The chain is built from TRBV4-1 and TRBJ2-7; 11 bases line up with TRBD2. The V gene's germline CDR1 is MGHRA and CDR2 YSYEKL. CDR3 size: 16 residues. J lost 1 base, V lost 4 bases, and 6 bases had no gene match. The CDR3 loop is CASSLGLAGASYEQYF. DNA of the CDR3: TGCGCCAGCAGCCTTGGACTAGCGGGCGCGTCCTACGAGCAGTACTTC.

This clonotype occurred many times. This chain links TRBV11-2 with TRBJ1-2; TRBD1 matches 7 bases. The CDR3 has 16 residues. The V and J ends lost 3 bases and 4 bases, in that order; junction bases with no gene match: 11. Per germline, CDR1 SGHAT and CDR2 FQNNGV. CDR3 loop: CASSFSRLRGLYGYTF. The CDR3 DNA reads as TGTGCCAGCAGCTTTAGCCGTCTTAGGGGGCTCTATGGCTACACCTTC.

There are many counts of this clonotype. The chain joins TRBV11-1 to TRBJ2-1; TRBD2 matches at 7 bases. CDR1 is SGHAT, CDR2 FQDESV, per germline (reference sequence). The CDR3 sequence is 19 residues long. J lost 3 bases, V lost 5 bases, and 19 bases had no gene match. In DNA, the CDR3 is TGTGCCAGCAGCCCATCGGGGCTAGCGGAGGGTCCAATCTACAATGAGCAGTTCTTC. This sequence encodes CASSPSGLAEGPIYNEQFF.

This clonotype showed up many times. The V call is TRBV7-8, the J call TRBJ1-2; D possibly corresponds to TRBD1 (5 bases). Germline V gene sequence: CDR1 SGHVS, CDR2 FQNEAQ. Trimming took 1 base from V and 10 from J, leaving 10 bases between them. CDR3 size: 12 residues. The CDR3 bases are TGTGCCAGCAGCTTAGTAGCAGGGAACTACACCTTC. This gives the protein CASSLVAGNYTF.

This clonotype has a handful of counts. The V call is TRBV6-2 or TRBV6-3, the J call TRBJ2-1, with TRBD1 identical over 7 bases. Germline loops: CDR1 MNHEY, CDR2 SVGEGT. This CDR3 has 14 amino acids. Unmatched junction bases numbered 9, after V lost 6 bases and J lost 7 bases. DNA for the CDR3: TGTGCCAGCAGGGAAGGGGGCGCTTGGAATGAGCAGTTCTTC. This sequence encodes CASREGGAWNEQFF.

The chain's CDR3 is CASSLGHGTYNEQFF. CDR3 DNA sequence: TGCGCCAGCAGCTTGGGACACGGTACCTACAATGAGCAGTTCTTC. V usage is TRBV5-1 and J usage is TRBJ2-1; D gene unclear. Looked up from germline, CDR1 is SGHRS and CDR2 is YFSETQ. This CDR3 contains 15 residues. V lost 0 bases and J 2 bases, leaving 9 bases between the germline ends.

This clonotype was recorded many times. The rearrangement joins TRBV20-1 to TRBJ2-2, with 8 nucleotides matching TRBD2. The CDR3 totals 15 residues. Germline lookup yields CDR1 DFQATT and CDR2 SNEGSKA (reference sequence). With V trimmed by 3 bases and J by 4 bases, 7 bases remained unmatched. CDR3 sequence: CSASAAGAGTGELFF. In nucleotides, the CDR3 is TGCAGTGCTAGCGCAGCGGGAGCGGGCACCGGGGAGCTGTTTTTT.

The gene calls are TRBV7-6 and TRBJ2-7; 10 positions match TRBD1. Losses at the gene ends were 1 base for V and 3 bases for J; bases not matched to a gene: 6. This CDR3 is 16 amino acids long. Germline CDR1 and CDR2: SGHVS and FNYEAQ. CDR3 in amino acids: CASSLGLRDRGYEQYF. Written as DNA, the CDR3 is TGTGCCAGCAGCTTAGGACTCCGGGACAGGGGCTACGAGCAGTACTTC.

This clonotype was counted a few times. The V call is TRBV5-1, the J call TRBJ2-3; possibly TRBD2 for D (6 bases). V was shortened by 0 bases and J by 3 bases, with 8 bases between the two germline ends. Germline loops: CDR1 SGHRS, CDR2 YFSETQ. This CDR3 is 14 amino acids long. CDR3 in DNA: TGCGCCAGCAGCTTGGTGCTAGCGACAGATACGCAGTATTTT. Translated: CASSLVLATDTQYF.

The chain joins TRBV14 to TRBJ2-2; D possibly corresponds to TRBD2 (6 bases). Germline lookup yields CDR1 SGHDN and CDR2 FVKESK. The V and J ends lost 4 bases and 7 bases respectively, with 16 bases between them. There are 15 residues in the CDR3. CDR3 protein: CASSPLGEDHGELFF. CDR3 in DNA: TGTGCCAGCAGCCCCCTTGGGGAGGATCACGGGGAGCTGTTTTTT.

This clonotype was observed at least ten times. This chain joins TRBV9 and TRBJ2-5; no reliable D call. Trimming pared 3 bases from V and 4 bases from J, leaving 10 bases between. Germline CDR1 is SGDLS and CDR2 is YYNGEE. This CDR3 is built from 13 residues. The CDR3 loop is CASSDRPGETQYF. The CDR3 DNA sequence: TGTGCCAGCAGCGACAGACCGGGAGAGACCCAGTACTTC.

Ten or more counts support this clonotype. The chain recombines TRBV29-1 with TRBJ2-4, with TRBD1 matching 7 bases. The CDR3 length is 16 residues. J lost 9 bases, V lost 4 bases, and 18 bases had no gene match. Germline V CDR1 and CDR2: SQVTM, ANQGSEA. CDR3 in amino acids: CSVGESLKGASAIQYF. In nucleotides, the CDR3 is TGCAGCGTTGGAGAGAGTCTAAAGGGGGCGTCGGCCATTCAGTACTTC.

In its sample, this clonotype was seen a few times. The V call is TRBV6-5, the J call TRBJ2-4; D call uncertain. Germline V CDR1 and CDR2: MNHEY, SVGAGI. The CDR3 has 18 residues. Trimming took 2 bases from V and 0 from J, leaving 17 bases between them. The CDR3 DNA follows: TGTGCCAGCAGTTACAGCCGAGGAAGTTTCCTAGCCAAAAACATTCAGTACTTC. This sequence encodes CASSYSRGSFLAKNIQYF.

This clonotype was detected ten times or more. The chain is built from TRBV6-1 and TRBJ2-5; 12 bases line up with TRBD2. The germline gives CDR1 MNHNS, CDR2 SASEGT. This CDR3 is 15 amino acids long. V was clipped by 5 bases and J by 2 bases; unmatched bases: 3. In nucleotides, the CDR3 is TGTGCCAGCAGTAAAGGACTAGCGGGACAAGAGACCCAGTACTTC. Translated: CASSKGLAGQETQYF.

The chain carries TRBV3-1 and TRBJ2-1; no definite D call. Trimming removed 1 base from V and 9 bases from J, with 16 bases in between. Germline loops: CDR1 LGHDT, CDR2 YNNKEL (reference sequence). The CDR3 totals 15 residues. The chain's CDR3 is CASSQALSMAGEQFF. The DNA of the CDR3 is TGTGCCAGCAGCCAAGCCCTGAGTATGGCCGGTGAGCAGTTCTTC.

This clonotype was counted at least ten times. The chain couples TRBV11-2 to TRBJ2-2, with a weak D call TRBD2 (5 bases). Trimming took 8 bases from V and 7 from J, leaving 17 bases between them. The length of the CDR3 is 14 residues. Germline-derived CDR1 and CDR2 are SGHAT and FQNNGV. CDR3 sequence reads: CASHLAAWGGELFF. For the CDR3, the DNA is TGTGCCAGCCACCTAGCAGCTTGGGGCGGGGAGCTGTTTTTT.

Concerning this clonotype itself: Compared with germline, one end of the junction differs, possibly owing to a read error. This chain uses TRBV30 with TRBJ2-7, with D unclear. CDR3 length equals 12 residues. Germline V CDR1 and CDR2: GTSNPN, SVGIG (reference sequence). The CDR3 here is CAWSVGRYGQYF. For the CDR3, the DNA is TGTGCCTGGAGTGTCGGGCGGTACGGGCAGTACTTC.